This entry is about one T cell receptor (beta chain). Its specific antigen is unknown. One base away there is no much larger clone; base qualities are not given. Collaborating institutions collected whole blood in K2EDTA tubes following their own protocols. For TCRbeta analysis, collaborators shipped samples as frozen whole blood, isolated PBMCs, or DNA extracted from either of those sample types. TCRbeta CDR3 regions were amplified from genomic DNA using the immunoSEQ Assay, a bias-controlled multiplex PCR. The paper's data handling went like this. The number of nucleated cells in each sample was estimated by amplification of reference gene primers within the assay. To quantify the absolute abundance of each unique TCRbeta CDR3 rearrangement, sequence reads were collapsed and filtered. For each sample, productive Simpson clonality was calculated by taking the square root of Simpson's diversity index across productive rearrangements. Sourced from immuneACCESS, this table was stored by TCRdb with only in-frame sequences that have V and J called. A share of the clones is absent; for the studies checked, an unresolved V gene accounts for under half, and the remainder has no known explanation. V, J and clone size derive from that table, while D and trimming were established from the DNA sequence. The sample table holds approximately 280,000 clones, of which 88% were seen once. The ten largest clones take up 9% to 9.5% of the sample.

The germline V end is reduced by 1 base and the J end by 3 bases; junction bases left unmatched: 2. The CDR3 runs 14 residues from the cysteine to the phenylalanine. Kept here is only the CDR3 DNA, which spans 42 bases and is read in frame from base 1. Per the germline V gene, KGHSH is the CDR1 and LQKENI is the CDR2. These data originate in a study of blood T cell repertoires in COVID-19 (dated by TCRdb to the early 2020s). Regarding the complete study: The collaborator samples originated in the United States, Italy and Spain and spanned the acute and convalescent phases of COVID-19. The prospective study material was composed of cDNA or gDNA derived from T cells, B-cell-depleted T cells, or PBMCs. The repertoires were made available in a free public database intended to serve as a resource for research on the immune response to SARS-CoV-2. The dataset comprised deeply sampled blood TCRbeta repertoires from subjects exposed to, actively infected with, or recovered from COVID-19. The samples were drawn from two sources: the first 160 participants of the ongoing ImmuneRACE study, and 1,000 to 1,500 subjects contributed by 6 global collaborators. Where available, HLA class I and class II types were obtained from metadata supplied by the sample provider rather than from assay-based typing. Nearly every sample came with metadata listing a de-identified subject ID, COVID-19 status, age in years and sex.

Beyond this particular receptor, the publication reports: How much clinical and demographic metadata was included differed by source and by participant, and the metadata was provided uncurated.

The rearrangement joined TRBV18 to TRBJ2-5, with 7 bases aligning to TRBD1. Specimen: peripheral blood. This receptor was taken from a man aged 18-30 years with active or convalescent COVID-19. This receptor has the CDR3 CASSPRQGEETQYF. The DNA reads TGTGCCAGCTCACCACGGCAGGGGGAAGAGACCCAGTACTTC.